This TCR beta chain was found in a study of beta chain features in type 1 diabetes. Study-wide context: Cell yields, age and gender were similar between patients and healthy donors. Study findings and constraints: Researchers report that Type 1 diabetes patients had moderately but significantly shorter TCRB CDR3s across all four CD4+ subsets.

In its sample, this clone was seen a few times. Antigen: not known. Isolated RNA was reverse transcribed in full, so expressed TCRB transcripts were sequenced. Repertoires were generated with immunoSEQ multiplex PCR, while TCRdb's copy carries only in-frame clones and drops some. The sample contains some 290,000 clones, 24% of which appear only once. CDR3 size: 13 residues. The germline V gene has CDR1 SGHNT and CDR2 YYREEE (reference sequence). Unmatched junction bases numbered 5, after V lost 1 base and J lost 8 bases. The sequenced sample consisted of naive CD4+ T cells from blood. This TCR was sampled from a young woman with type 1 diabetes. The J gene is TRBJ1-2, the V gene TRBV5-4; 7 bases are a match to TRBD1. CDR3 residues: CASSLWQGVGYTF. CDR3 nucleotide sequence: TGTGCCAGCAGCTTGTGGCAGGGGGTCGGCTACACCTTC.